This T cell receptor (beta chain) was observed in a study of Graves' ophthalmopathy and Graves' hyperthyroidism. Per the germline V gene, CDR1 is SGHAT and CDR2 is FQNNGV. Unmatched junction bases numbered 10, after V lost 4 bases and J lost 3 bases. This CDR3 has 16 residues. Ophthalmopathy was moderately-to-severely active, CAS at least 3, NOSPECS at least 4, lasting under 3 months. Additional autoimmune diseases, uncontrolled infections, pregnancy or lactation disqualified patients. PBMCs were isolated from a roughly 10 ml sample of fresh peripheral blood. Transcripts of RNA were the source for amplifying TCR beta CDR3 regions. An opening RT-PCR round employed HTBI primers and preceded a second-round multiplex PCR. TCRdb itself ran the multiplex PCR reads through MiXCR, one entry per CDR3 protein. This table has 150,000 to 200,000 distinct CDR3 sequences, 39% appearing once.

Material for sequencing was peripheral blood. This chain connects TRBV11-2 to TRBJ2-7, with 9 bases that match TRBD2. The sequence derives from a man aged 25 to 40 with Graves' ophthalmopathy. The CDR3 nucleotides read TGTGCCAGCAGCTCCCCCTGGACTAGCGTTTACTACGAGCAGTACTTC. Translated: CASSSPWTSVYYEQYF.